Below, 5 T cell receptor beta chains from the same sample are listed, as sequenced in a study of regulatory T cells in long-lasting Graves disease. Through Arm-PCR of CDR3 regions and iRepertoire HTBI primers, TCR beta libraries were built. TCRdb re-called the multiplex PCR reads through MiXCR, storing one row per CDR3 protein. The sample has about 450,000 distinct CDR3 sequences, around a quarter seen once; the top ten hold about 26%. Time point reported: persistent/refractory GD, antithyroid drugs over 5 years with positive TRAb. Researchers made the TCR library from RNA that was extracted from PBMCs. The sequencing used peripheral blood mononuclear cells (PBMCs), collected when the disease was refractory, from a patient treated with antithyroid drugs. The origin of the receptors is a female donor with Graves disease.

V is TRBV19 and J is TRBJ1-2; maybe TRBD1 (6 bases). Germline V gene sequence: CDR1 LNHDA, CDR2 SQIVND (reference sequence). V was shortened by 8 bases and J by 4 bases, with 17 bases between the two germline ends. The CDR3 spans 14 residues. Here the CDR3 DNA reads TGTGCCAGTTCGGGGGCAGGAGGATTCTATGGCTACACCTTC. This codes for CASSGAGGFYGYTF.

This clonotype occurred many times. The V and J genes are TRBV29-1 and TRBJ2-7; D might be TRBD2 (5 bases). CDR3 length equals 16 residues. Trimming left V 0 bases short and J 7 bases short, with 22 bases between. The germline gives CDR1 SQVTM, CDR2 ANQGSEA. CDR3 in DNA: TGCAGCGTTGAAGATCCGGGAACAGCCTCCCTGAGGGAGCAGTACTTC. It yields the protein CSVEDPGTASLREQYF.

The V gene is TRBV7-3, the J gene TRBJ1-5, with TRBD1 identical over 11 bases. V dropped 0 bases and J dropped 6; count of bases not matched to a gene: 4. The germline gives CDR1 SGHTA, CDR2 FQGTGA. CDR3 length equals 16 residues. DNA of the CDR3: TGTGCCAGCAGCTTAACGGGACAGGGGGTTAGTCAGCCCCAGCATTTT. Its translation: CASSLTGQGVSQPQHF.

This clonotype was seen repeatedly, ten times or more. The rearrangement uses TRBV2 and TRBJ2-7; unclear D gene. The CDR3 runs to 15 residues. CDR1 SNHLY and CDR2 FYNNEI come from the germline V gene. Deletions cut 10 bases from V and 1 base from J, with 20 bases between. CDR3 in DNA: TGTGCCACTTTACCCGGTGGACCTGCATCCTACGAGCAGTACTTC. Amino acid sequence: CATLPGGPASYEQYF.

The chain recombines TRBV20-1 with TRBJ1-5; 12 bases are shared with TRBD1. Trimming cost V 3 bases and J 6 bases; bases outside gene matches: 9. The CDR3 is 16 residues long. CDR1 DFQATT and CDR2 SNEGSKA come from the germline V gene (reference sequence). CDR3 residues: CSASSGTGGFFQPQHF. Written as DNA, the CDR3 is TGCAGTGCTAGTTCCGGGACAGGGGGCTTCTTTCAGCCCCAGCATTTT.